A selection of T cell receptor beta chains follows, all from one sample in a study of shared clonotypes between healthy human individuals. Clones were sequenced by immunoSEQ multiplex PCR, and TCRdb holds only the in-frame ones, with some missing. The sample shows roughly 770,000 clones, about 96% of them seen only once. Sequenced material: naive CD8+ T cells sorted from blood. All receptors come from a man aged 25 to 40 in good health. Each CDR3 is given with its conserved first and last residue. The order of the fields is V gene, J gene, clone size, D gene, CDR3 protein, CDR3 DNA. D genes are given only for firm matches. Clone size is shown for a subset of rows, as once, few, many or a class of expanded clone.

TRBV28	TRBJ2-3	.	TRBD2	CASSLVAGDTDTQYF	TGTGCCAGCAGTTTGGTAGCGGGCGACACAGATACGCAGTATTTT
TRBV27	TRBJ1-4	.	TRBD1	CASSLDRVGKLFF	TGTGCCAGCAGTTTAGACAGGGTCGGAAAACTGTTTTTT
TRBV15	TRBJ2-1	.	TRBD2	CATSRDGGLAGSNEQFF	TGTGCCACCAGCAGAGATGGAGGACTAGCGGGATCCAATGAGCAGTTCTTC
TRBV9	TRBJ1-1	.	.	CASSPILIPQEDTEAFF	TGTGCCAGCAGTCCTATCTTAATCCCGCAGGAGGACACTGAAGCTTTCTTT
TRBV2	TRBJ1-2	.	.	CASTKQGPRYGYTF	TGTGCCAGCACTAAGCAGGGCCCGCGCTATGGCTACACCTTC
TRBV2	TRBJ1-2	.	.	CASSQHLGGGYGYTF	TGTGCCAGCAGTCAACACTTGGGGGGTGGCTATGGCTACACCTTC
TRBV7-6	TRBJ2-7	.	.	CASSYAVGSETDEQYF	TGTGCCAGCAGCTATGCGGTGGGGAGCGAGACTGACGAGCAGTACTTC
TRBV27	TRBJ2-1	.	.	CASSPLQGTLGNEQFF	TGTGCCAGCAGTCCCCTACAGGGGACTCTGGGGAATGAGCAGTTCTTC
TRBV15	TRBJ2-7	.	TRBD2	CATSARGGSYEQYF	TGTGCCACCAGCGCTCGGGGGGGCTCCTACGAGCAGTACTTC
TRBV7-9	TRBJ2-1	once	.	CASSGPEQQFF	TGTGCCAGCAGCGGTCCGGAGCAGCAGTTCTTC
TRBV6-1	TRBJ2-2	.	TRBD1	CASSDRTGTTGELFF	TGTGCCAGCAGTGATCGGACAGGGACCACCGGGGAGCTGTTTTTT
TRBV7-6	TRBJ1-2	.	.	CASSLGGNYGYTF	TGTGCCAGCAGCTTAGGGGGAAACTATGGCTACACCTTC
TRBV9	TRBJ2-1	.	.	CASSVDDSRGGEQFF	TGTGCCAGCAGCGTAGACGACTCACGAGGGGGTGAGCAGTTCTTC
TRBV7-2	TRBJ1-2	.	.	CASSMIGQVRNYGYTF	TGTGCCAGCAGTATGATAGGCCAGGTCAGGAACTATGGCTACACCTTC
TRBV14	TRBJ2-2	.	TRBD1	CASSLTGLGTGELFF	TGTGCCAGCAGCCTGACAGGGCTCGGCACCGGGGAGCTGTTTTTT
TRBV13	TRBJ2-5	.	TRBD1	CASSAWTGGGTQYF	TGTGCCAGCAGCGCCTGGACAGGGGGAGGGACCCAGTACTTC
TRBV28	TRBJ1-2	.	TRBD1	CASSLWRSGGAFGYTF	TGTGCCAGCAGTTTATGGAGGTCAGGGGGCGCCTTTGGCTACACCTTC
TRBV7-8	TRBJ2-2	.	TRBD1	CASSLGTGVGGELFF	TGTGCCAGCAGCTTAGGGACAGGGGTGGGCGGGGAGCTGTTTTTT
TRBV6-6	TRBJ2-3	.	.	CASSYSGGTDTQYF	TGTGCCAGCAGTTACTCCGGGGGCACAGATACGCAGTATTTT
TRBV27	TRBJ1-1	.	.	CASSAAGEYTEAFF	TGTGCCAGCAGTGCAGCAGGGGAGTATACTGAAGCTTTCTTT
TRBV6-5	TRBJ2-3	.	.	CASSYASDTDTQYF	TGTGCCAGCAGTTACGCTAGCGACACAGATACGCAGTATTTT
TRBV27	TRBJ2-7	.	.	CASSLIPRSSYEQYF	TGTGCCAGCAGTTTGATTCCGCGGAGCTCCTACGAGCAGTACTTC
TRBV5-5	TRBJ2-5	.	.	CASSLAWLPGPAEETQYF	TGTGCCAGCAGCTTGGCCTGGTTGCCAGGGCCTGCAGAAGAGACCCAGTACTTC